The clone carrying this T cell receptor (beta chain) came up many times. Its antigen is unknown. From RNA, the CDR3 regions of TCR beta chains were amplified and sequenced. HTBI-primed RT-PCR formed the first round, and a multiplex PCR formed the second. TCRdb called the multiplex PCR reads again in MiXCR, with one record for every CDR3 protein. The sample has 400,000 to 500,000 distinct CDR3 sequences, under 25% seen once. This sample is part of a study of Graves' ophthalmopathy and Graves' hyperthyroidism. Overall study findings and caveats: Blood also carried most expanded thyroid clonotypes exceeding 0.001 frequency.

The receptor was isolated from a woman aged 18 to 35 with stable Graves' hyperthyroidism. The sample was peripheral blood.

The CDR3 DNA reads as TGCAGCGTTGTATCGGGGGCCCCTGAAGCTTTCTTT. This gives the protein CSVVSGAPEAFF. This chain links TRBV29-1 with TRBJ1-1; TRBD1 is a possible D gene (6 bases). The CDR3 length is 12 residues. V lost 4 bases and J lost 6, with 12 bases in between. Germline V gives CDR1 SQVTM, CDR2 ANQGSEA.